Below, 23 T cell receptor beta chains from the same sample are listed, as sequenced in a study of a mutant IDH1 vaccine in newly diagnosed glioma. As for time point: week 35, safety follow-up. In the vaccine, a single dose held 300 ug of the mutant IDH1 20-mer peptide, along with topical imiquimod. Libraries were prepared by immunoSEQ multiplex PCR; TCRdb keeps only in-frame clonotypes and omits some of them. The sample records 35,000 to 45,000 clones, approximately 80% being singletons. No antigens are known for them. The material was PBMCs, obtained from a glioma patient whose treatment included an IDH1 peptide vaccine. The receptors were gathered from a woman aged 50 to 60 with glioma.

The chain links TRBV5-1 to TRBJ1-2; D ambiguous. CDR1 and CDR2 (germline): SGHRS, YFSETQ. V lost 0 bases to trimming and J lost 7 bases, with 16 bases between them. CDR3 length: 15 amino acids. In DNA, the CDR3 is TGCGCCAGCAGCTTGGGGGAACTACTCCGGGGTGGCTACACCTTC. Translation: CASSLGELLRGGYTF.

The chain uses TRBV28 and TRBJ1-3; 9 nucleotides line up with TRBD1. Germline V lookup: CDR1 MDHEN, CDR2 SYDVKM. J was trimmed by 2 bases and V by 9 bases; bases with no gene match: 2. The length of the CDR3 is 13 residues. Written as DNA, the CDR3 is TGTGCCAGTAACAGGGGGCCTGGAAACACCATATATTTT. Translating it yields CASNRGPGNTIYF.

The chain carries TRBV5-4 and TRBJ2-5; D possibly corresponds to TRBD2 (5 bases). Germline V gives CDR1 SGHNT, CDR2 YYREEE (reference sequence). Deletions cut 3 bases from V and 2 bases from J, with 8 bases between. CDR3 size: 13 residues. CDR3 nucleotide sequence: TGTGCCAGCAGCTGGACGGGACAAGAGACCCAGTACTTC. Its translation is CASSWTGQETQYF.

This clone appeared once. The chain's CDR3 is CASRNTGGNYGYTF. The DNA of the CDR3 is TGTGCCAGCAGGAACACGGGGGGGAACTATGGCTACACCTTC. This chain joins TRBV25-1 and TRBJ1-2; a weak D match, TRBD1 (5 bases). This CDR3 region has 14 residues. Trimming removed 6 bases from V and 2 bases from J, with 13 bases in between. Germline V gene lookup returns CDR1 MGHDK and CDR2 SYGVNS.

This clone was picked up one time. CDR3 amino acids: CASSPRLTEQYF. The CDR3 region has the DNA TGTGCCAGCTCACCCCGACTGACCGAGCAGTACTTC. The chain has TRBV18 and TRBJ2-7; the D is unclear. Looked up from germline, CDR1 is KGHSH and CDR2 is LQKENI. This CDR3 has 12 residues. Trimming shortened V by 3 bases and J by 6 bases, and 9 bases separated the two germline ends.

This clone occurred a few times. This chain joins TRBV5-1 and TRBJ1-6; D not resolved. The CDR3 has 15 amino acids. Germline V CDR1 and CDR2: SGHRS, YFSETQ. V lost 2 bases and J lost 2, with 8 bases in between. CDR3 region: CASSFDGAYNSPLHF. CDR3 nucleotides: TGCGCCAGCAGCTTCGACGGGGCCTATAATTCACCCCTCCACTTT.

J is TRBJ2-7 and V is TRBV4-3; 11 bases fit TRBD2. Germline V CDR1 and CDR2: LGHNA, YSLEER. This CDR3 is built from 15 residues. The junction had 8 bases not matched to a gene; V was cut back by 5 bases and J by 5 bases. The CDR3 reads CASSNLAGGRDEQYF. CDR3 in DNA: TGCGCCAGCAGCAACTTAGCGGGGGGGCGGGACGAGCAGTACTTC.

This clone was observed once. The chain couples TRBV4-1 to TRBJ2-5; 13 positions match TRBD2. The germline V gene has CDR1 MGHRA and CDR2 YSYEKL. The CDR3 is 19 residues long. Trimming at V came to 2 bases and at J to 2 bases, leaving 11 bases not matched to a gene. The CDR3 region is CASSQKSRRLAGGQETQYF. For the CDR3, the DNA is TGCGCCAGCAGCCAAAAATCAAGGCGACTAGCGGGGGGTCAAGAGACCCAGTACTTC.

V usage is TRBV11-3 and J usage is TRBJ1-3, with TRBD1 identical over 7 bases. V shed 5 bases, J shed 2 bases, and the junction held 0 bases outside the gene matches. The CDR3 sequence is 13 residues long. Germline CDR1 and CDR2: SGHNT and YENEEA. The chain's CDR3 is CASSDRAGNTIYF. The CDR3 bases are TGTGCCAGCAGCGACAGGGCTGGAAACACCATATATTTT.

This clone was found a few times. The chain couples TRBV5-1 to TRBJ1-1; D is undetermined. The CDR3 has 14 residues. Trimming removed 1 base at V and 0 bases at J, with 7 bases between. CDR1 SGHRS and CDR2 YFSETQ come from the germline V gene. For the CDR3, the DNA is TGCGCCAGCAGCTTGAACACCTTGAACACTGAAGCTTTCTTT. Translating it yields CASSLNTLNTEAFF.

V and J are TRBV19 and TRBJ1-5; tentative D call: TRBD1 (5 bases). The CDR3 spans 14 residues. The germline gives CDR1 LNHDA, CDR2 SQIVND (reference sequence). Trimming shortened V by 9 bases and J by 2 bases, and 14 bases separated the two germline ends. CDR3 sequence (DNA): TGTGCCAGCAGGGCGGGGGGAGGCAATCAGCCCCAGCATTTT. This translates into CASRAGGGNQPQHF.

This chain uses TRBV9 with TRBJ1-6; 9 nucleotides align to TRBD1. The ends lost 5 bases at V and 4 bases at J; junction bases unmatched: 7. The CDR3 has 16 amino acids. Germline V gives CDR1 SGDLS, CDR2 YYNGEE. The CDR3 region has the DNA TGTGCCAGCAGTGACGACAGGGGGTTATATAATTCACCCCTCCACTTT. It translates to CASSDDRGLYNSPLHF. The full variable domain, in which reference TRBV9 and TRBJ1-6 provide the parts outside the CDR3, is DSGVTQTPKHLITATGQRVTLRCSPRSGDLSVYWYQQSLDQGLQFLIQYYNGEERAKGNILERFSAQQFPDLHSELNLSSLELGDSALYFCASSDDRGLYNSPLHFGNGTRLTVT.

This clone was counted between two and nine times. The rearrangement uses TRBV7-9 and TRBJ1-1; D gene ambiguous. V was clipped by 3 bases and J by 1 base, with 6 bases between them. The CDR3 contains 13 residues. Germline V CDR1 and CDR2: SEHNR, FQNEAQ (reference sequence). Here the CDR3 reads CASSFEGNTEAFF. The CDR3 DNA reads as TGTGCCAGCAGCTTTGAAGGGAACACTGAAGCTTTCTTT.

The CDR3 spells CASSLGGGNQPQHF. The CDR3 DNA reads as TGTGCCAGCAGCTTAGGAGGGGGCAATCAGCCCCAGCATTTT. J is TRBJ1-5 and V is TRBV7-2, with D perhaps TRBD1 (5 bases). The CDR3 spans 14 residues. The germline V gene has CDR1 SGHTA and CDR2 FQGNSA. Trimming took off 1 base at V and 2 bases at J, with 6 bases between the two ends.

This clone was counted a few times. V usage is TRBV5-6 and J usage is TRBJ1-1, with a tentative D call TRBD1 (6 bases). V was clipped by 1 base and J by 8 bases, with 15 bases between them. CDR1 and CDR2 (germline): SGHDT, YYEEEE. This CDR3 comprises 14 residues. The CDR3 nucleotides read TGTGCCAGCAGCTTGTTTGAAGGGGGTAGGGAAGCTTTCTTT. Encoded protein: CASSLFEGGREAFF. Full variable domain (outside the CDR3, taken from reference TRBV5-6 and TRBJ1-1): DAGVTQSPTHLIKTRGQQVTLRCSPKSGHDTVSWYQQALGQGPQFIFQYYEEEERQRGNFPDRFSGHQFPNYSSELNVNALLLGDSALYLCASSLFEGGREAFFGQGTRLTVV.

In its sample, this clone was seen once. The chain has TRBV5-1 and TRBJ2-7; a weak D match, TRBD2 (5 bases). Germline V CDR1 and CDR2: SGHRS, YFSETQ. V was clipped by 4 bases and J by 2 bases, with 22 bases between them. The CDR3 has 17 amino acids. The CDR3, as DNA: TGCGCCAGCAGCGTAGGACGTACCGGGAAGAGTACCTACGAGCAGTACTTC. It codes for CASSVGRTGKSTYEQYF.

CDR3 residues: CASSLLAGGTDTQYF. The CDR3 coding sequence is TGTGCCAGCAGCCTACTAGCGGGGGGCACAGATACGCAGTATTTT. The V and J genes are TRBV6-5 and TRBJ2-3; 11 bases line up with TRBD2. Looked up from germline, CDR1 is MNHEY and CDR2 is SVGAGI. The junction had 3 bases not matched to a gene; V was cut back by 6 bases and J by 1 base. There are 15 residues in the CDR3.

The gene calls are TRBV5-1 and TRBJ1-5; D remains ambiguous. The CDR3 is made up of 13 amino acids. The V and J ends lost 2 bases and 1 base respectively, with 4 bases between them. The germline V gene encodes CDR1 SGHRS and CDR2 YFSETQ. The CDR3 reads CASSFGSNQPQHF. CDR3 DNA: TGCGCCAGCAGCTTCGGGAGCAATCAGCCCCAGCATTTT. The full variable domain, with the rest looked up from reference TRBV5-1 and TRBJ1-5, is KAGVTQTPRYLIKTRGQQVTLSCSPISGHRSVSWYQQTPGQGLQFLFEYFSETQRNKGNFPGRFSGRQFSNSRSEMNVSTLELGDSALYLCASSFGSNQPQHFGDGTRLSIL.

As concerns this clone: Other DNA sequences in this sample translate to the same CDR3. This rearrangement joins TRBV9 to TRBJ2-6; D is uncertain. The CDR3 extends over 15 amino acids. Trimming took off 0 bases at V and 1 base at J, with 5 bases between the two ends. Germline V gene data show CDR1 as SGDLS and CDR2 as YYNGEE. CDR3 sequence: CASSVGNSGANVLTF. The CDR3 nucleotides are TGTGCCAGCAGCGTAGGAAATTCTGGGGCCAACGTCCTGACTTTC.

J is TRBJ2-3 and V is TRBV14; TRBD1 agrees at 8 bases. Germline-derived CDR1 and CDR2 are SGHDN and FVKESK. J was trimmed by 5 bases and V by 4 bases; bases with no gene match: 8. The CDR3 has 15 residues. CDR3 sequence: CASSPGRGHGDTQYF. In DNA, the CDR3 is TGTGCCAGCAGCCCGGGCAGGGGGCATGGAGATACGCAGTATTTT.

The rearrangement uses TRBV9 and TRBJ1-5, with 9 bases that match TRBD1. V shed 3 bases, J shed 5 bases, and the junction held 3 bases outside the gene matches. The CDR3 covers 14 residues. Germline V gives CDR1 SGDLS, CDR2 YYNGEE. The CDR3 DNA is TGTGCCAGCAGCGCACAGGGGGCGGATCAGCCCCAGCATTTT. Translation: CASSAQGADQPQHF.

The chain is built from TRBV19 and TRBJ2-1; TRBD2 matches at 12 bases. Germline CDR1 reads LNHDA; CDR2 reads SQIVND (reference sequence). The CDR3 spans 15 residues. Trimming at V came to 4 bases and at J to 6 bases, leaving 4 bases not matched to a gene. The CDR3 DNA is TGTGCCAGTAGTACCAAGGGACTAGCGGGCAATGAGCAGTTCTTC. It is translated as CASSTKGLAGNEQFF.

V gene TRBV7-9 combines with J gene TRBJ2-7; 8 bases map to TRBD1. Per germline, CDR1 SEHNR and CDR2 FQNEAQ (reference sequence). The CDR3 has 14 amino acids. With V trimmed by 3 bases and J by 1 base, 2 bases remained unmatched. CDR3 bases: TGTGCCAGCAGCTTGACAGGGGCTTCCTACGAGCAGTACTTC. This gives the protein CASSLTGASYEQYF.